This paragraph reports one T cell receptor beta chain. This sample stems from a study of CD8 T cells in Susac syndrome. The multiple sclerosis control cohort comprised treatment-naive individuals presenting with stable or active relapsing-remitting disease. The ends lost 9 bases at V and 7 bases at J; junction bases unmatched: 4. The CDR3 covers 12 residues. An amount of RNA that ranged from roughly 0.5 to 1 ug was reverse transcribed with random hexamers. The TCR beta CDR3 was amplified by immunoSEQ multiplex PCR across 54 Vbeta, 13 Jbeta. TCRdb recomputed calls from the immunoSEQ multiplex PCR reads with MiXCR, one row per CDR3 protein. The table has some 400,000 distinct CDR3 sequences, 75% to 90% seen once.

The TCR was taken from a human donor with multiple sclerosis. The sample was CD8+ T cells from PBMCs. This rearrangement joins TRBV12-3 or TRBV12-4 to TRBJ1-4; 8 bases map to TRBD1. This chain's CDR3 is CASTQGAEKLFF. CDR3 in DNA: TGTGCCAGTACCCAGGGGGCTGAAAAACTGTTTTTT.